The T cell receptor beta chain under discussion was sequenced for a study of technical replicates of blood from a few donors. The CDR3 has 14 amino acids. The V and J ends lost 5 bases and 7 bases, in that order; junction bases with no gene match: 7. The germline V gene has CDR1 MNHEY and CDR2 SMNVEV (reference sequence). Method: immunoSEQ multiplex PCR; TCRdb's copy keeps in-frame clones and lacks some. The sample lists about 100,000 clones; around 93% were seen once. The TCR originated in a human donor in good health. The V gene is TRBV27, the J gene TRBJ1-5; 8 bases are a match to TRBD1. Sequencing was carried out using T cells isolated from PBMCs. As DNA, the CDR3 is TGTGCCAGCAGTACTGGACAGGGATACCAGCCCCAGCATTTT. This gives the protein CASSTGQGYQPQHF.